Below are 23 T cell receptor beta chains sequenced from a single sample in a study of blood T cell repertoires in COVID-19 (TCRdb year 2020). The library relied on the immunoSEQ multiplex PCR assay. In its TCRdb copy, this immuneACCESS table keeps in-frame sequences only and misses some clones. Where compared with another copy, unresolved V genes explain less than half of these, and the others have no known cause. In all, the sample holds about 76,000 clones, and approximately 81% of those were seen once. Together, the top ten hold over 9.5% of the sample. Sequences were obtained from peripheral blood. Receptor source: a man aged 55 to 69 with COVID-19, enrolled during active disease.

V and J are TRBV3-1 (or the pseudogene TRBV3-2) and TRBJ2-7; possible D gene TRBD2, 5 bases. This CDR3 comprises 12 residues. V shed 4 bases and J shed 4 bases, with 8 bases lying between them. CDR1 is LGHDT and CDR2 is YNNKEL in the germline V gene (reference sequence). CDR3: CASSLRGYEQYF. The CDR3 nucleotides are TGTGCCAGCAGCCTTCGGGGATACGAGCAGTACTTC.

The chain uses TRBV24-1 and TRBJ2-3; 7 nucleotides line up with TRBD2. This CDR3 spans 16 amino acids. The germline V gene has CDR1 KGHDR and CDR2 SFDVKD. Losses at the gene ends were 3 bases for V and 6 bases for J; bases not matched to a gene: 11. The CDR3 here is CATSDHLGLGSDTQYF. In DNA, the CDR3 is TGTGCCACCAGTGATCATCTAGGACTAGGGTCGGATACGCAGTATTTT.

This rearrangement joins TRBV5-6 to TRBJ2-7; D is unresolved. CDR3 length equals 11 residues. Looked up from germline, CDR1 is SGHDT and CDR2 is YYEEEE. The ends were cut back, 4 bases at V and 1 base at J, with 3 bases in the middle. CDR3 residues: CASSVSYEQYF. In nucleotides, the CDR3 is TGTGCCAGCAGCGTATCCTACGAGCAGTACTTC.

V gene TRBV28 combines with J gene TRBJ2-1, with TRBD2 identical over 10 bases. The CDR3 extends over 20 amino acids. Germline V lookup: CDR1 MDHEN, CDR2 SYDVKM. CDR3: CAAGSFSGLAGANSYNEQFF. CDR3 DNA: TGTGCAGCAGGCTCTTTTTCGGGGCTAGCGGGGGCAAACTCCTACAATGAGCAGTTCTTC.

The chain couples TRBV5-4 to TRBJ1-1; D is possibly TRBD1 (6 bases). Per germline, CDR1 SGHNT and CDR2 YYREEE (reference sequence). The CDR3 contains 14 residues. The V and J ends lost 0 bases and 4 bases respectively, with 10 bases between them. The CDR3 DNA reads TGTGCCAGCAGCTTGGATGGGGGCCGCACTGAAGCTTTCTTT. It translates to CASSLDGGRTEAFF.

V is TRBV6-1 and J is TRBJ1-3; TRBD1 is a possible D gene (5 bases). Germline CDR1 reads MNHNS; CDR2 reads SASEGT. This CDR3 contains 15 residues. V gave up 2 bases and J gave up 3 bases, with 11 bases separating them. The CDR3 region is CASSEQGFGGNTIYF. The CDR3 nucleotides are TGTGCCAGCAGTGAACAGGGTTTTGGTGGAAACACCATATATTTT.

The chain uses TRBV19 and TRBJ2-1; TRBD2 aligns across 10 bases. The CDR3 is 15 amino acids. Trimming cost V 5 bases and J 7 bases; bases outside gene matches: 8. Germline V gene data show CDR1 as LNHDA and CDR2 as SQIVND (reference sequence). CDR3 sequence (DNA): TGTGCCAGTAGTCAACTAGCGGGATCGGATAATGAGCAGTTCTTC. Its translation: CASSQLAGSDNEQFF.

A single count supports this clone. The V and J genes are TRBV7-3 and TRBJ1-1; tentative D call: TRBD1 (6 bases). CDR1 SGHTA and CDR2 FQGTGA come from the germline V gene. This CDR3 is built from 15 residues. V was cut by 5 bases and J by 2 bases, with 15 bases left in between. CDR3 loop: CASSLFDRLNTEAFF. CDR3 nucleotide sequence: TGTGCCAGCAGCCTCTTCGACAGGTTAAACACTGAAGCTTTCTTT.

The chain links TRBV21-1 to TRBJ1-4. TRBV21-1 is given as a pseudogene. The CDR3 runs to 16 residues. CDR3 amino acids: CASSKEPWSTNEKLFF. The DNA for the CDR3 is TGTGCCAGCAGCAAAGAGCCTTGGTCAACTAATGAAAAACTGTTTTTT.

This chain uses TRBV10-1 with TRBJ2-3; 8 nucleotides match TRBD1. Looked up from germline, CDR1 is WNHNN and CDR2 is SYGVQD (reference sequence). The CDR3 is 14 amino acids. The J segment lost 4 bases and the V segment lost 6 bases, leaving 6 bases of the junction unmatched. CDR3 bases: TGCGCCAGCAGCGACCAGGGGGCTCCAGATACGCAGTATTTT. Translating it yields CASSDQGAPDTQYF.

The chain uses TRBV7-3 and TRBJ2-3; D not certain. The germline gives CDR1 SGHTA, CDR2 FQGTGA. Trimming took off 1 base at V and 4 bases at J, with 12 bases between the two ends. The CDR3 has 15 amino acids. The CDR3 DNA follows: TGTGCCAGCAGCTTAATATTTCGTCTACCAGATACGCAGTATTTT. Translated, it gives CASSLIFRLPDTQYF.

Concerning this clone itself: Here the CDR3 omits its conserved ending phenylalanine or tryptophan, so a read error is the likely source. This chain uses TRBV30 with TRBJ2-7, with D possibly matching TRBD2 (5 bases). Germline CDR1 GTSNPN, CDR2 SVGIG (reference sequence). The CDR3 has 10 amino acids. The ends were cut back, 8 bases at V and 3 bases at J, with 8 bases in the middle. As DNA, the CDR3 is TGTGCCGGCGGGTTCTACGAGCAGTACCTC. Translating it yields CAGGFYEQYL.

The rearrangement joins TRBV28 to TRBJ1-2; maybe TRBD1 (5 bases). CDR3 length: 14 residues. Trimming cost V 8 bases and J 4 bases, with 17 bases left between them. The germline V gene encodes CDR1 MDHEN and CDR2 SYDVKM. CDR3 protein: CASGTERAPYGYTF. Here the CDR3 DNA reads TGTGCCAGCGGGACTGAAAGGGCCCCCTATGGCTACACCTTC.

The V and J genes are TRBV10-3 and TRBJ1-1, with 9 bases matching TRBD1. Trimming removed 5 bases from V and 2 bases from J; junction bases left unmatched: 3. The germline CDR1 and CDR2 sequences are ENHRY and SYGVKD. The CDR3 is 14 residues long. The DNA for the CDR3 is TGTGCCATCAGTCCGGGACAGGGTAACACTGAAGCTTTCTTT. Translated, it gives CAISPGQGNTEAFF.

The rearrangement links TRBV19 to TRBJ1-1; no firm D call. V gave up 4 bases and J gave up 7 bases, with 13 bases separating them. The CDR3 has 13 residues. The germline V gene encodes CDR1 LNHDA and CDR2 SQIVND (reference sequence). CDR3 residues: CASSNQVNLEAFF. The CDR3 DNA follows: TGTGCCAGTAGTAACCAGGTAAACCTTGAAGCTTTCTTT. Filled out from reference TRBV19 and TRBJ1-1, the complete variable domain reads DGGITQSPKYLFRKEGQNVTLSCEQNLNHDAMYWYRQDPGQGLRLIYYSQIVNDFQKGDIAEGYSVSREKKESFPLTVTSAQKNPTAFYLCASSNQVNLEAFFGQGTRLTVV.

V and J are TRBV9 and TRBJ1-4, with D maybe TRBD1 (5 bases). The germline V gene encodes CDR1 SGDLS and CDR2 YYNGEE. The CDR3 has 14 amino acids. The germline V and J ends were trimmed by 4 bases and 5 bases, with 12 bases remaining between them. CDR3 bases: TGTGCCAGCAGCCGGGGGAGTTCAAATGAAAAACTGTTTTTT. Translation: CASSRGSSNEKLFF. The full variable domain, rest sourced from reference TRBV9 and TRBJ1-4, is DSGVTQTPKHLITATGQRVTLRCSPRSGDLSVYWYQQSLDQGLQFLIQYYNGEERAKGNILERFSAQQFPDLHSELNLSSLELGDSALYFCASSRGSSNEKLFFGSGTQLSVL.

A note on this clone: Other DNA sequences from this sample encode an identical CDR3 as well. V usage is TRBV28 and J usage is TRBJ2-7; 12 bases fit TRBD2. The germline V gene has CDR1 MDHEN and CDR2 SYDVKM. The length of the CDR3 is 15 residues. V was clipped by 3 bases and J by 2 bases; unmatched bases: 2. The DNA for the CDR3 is TGTGCCAGCAGTTTGACTAGCGGGGGCACCTACGAGCAGTACTTC. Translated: CASSLTSGGTYEQYF.

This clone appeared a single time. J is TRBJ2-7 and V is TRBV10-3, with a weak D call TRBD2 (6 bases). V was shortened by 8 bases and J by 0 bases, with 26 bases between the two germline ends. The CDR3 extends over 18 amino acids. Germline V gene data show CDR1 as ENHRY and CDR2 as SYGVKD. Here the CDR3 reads CAIAGPGSVGGPSYEQYF. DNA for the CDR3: TGTGCCATCGCCGGCCCCGGTTCTGTGGGGGGACCCTCCTACGAGCAGTACTTC.

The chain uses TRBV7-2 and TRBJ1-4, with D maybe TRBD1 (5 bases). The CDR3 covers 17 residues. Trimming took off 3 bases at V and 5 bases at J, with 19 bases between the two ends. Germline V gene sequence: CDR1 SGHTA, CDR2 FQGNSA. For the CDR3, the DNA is TGTGCCAGCAGCTTGTGGGGGGGACCCTACTCAAATGAAAAACTGTTTTTT. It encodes CASSLWGGPYSNEKLFF.

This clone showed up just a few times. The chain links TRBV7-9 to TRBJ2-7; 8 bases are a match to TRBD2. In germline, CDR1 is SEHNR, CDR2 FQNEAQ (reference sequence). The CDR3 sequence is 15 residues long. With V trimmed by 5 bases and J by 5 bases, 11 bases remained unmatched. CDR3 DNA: TGTGCCAGCAGCCCCCGGGGGGGGCGCGTGGACGAGCAGTACTTC. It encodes CASSPRGGRVDEQYF.

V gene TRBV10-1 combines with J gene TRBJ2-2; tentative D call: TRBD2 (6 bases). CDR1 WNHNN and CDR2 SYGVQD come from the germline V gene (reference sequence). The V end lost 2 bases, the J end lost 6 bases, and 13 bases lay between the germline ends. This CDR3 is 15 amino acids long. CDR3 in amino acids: CASSEIGPGAGELFF. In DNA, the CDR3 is TGCGCCAGCAGTGAGATAGGACCGGGGGCCGGGGAGCTGTTTTTT.

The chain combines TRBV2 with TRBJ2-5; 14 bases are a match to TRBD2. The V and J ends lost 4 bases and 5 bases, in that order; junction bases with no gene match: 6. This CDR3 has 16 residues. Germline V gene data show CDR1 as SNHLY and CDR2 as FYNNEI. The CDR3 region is CASSAGLAGGGETQYF. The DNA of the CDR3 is TGTGCCAGCAGTGCCGGACTAGCGGGAGGTGGGGAGACCCAGTACTTC.

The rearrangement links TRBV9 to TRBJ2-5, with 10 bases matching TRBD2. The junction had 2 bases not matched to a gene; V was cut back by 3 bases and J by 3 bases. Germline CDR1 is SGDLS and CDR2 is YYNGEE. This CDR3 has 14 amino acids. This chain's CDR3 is CASSAGLAEETQYF. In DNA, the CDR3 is TGTGCCAGCAGCGCCGGACTAGCGGAAGAGACCCAGTACTTC.